This T cell receptor (beta chain) stems from a study of blood T cell repertoires in COVID-19. TCRdb's copy holds only in-frame clones and misses some; the assay was immunoSEQ multiplex PCR. Among around 100,000 clones, roughly nine tenths were seen once, and the ten largest hold 4% to 5%. The V gene end was trimmed by 5 bases and the J gene end by 3 bases; junction bases not matched to a gene: 3. Germline CDR1 is MNHEY and CDR2 is SVGAGI. This CDR3 is 14 amino acids long. The chain has TRBV6-5 and TRBJ2-7, with 11 bases lining up with TRBD1. The sample consisted of peripheral blood. The sequence was obtained from a man in his forties with acute or convalescent COVID-19. The CDR3 region is CASSTGTGGYEQYF. CDR3 nucleotide sequence: TGTGCCAGCAGTACCGGGACAGGGGGCTACGAGCAGTACTTC.